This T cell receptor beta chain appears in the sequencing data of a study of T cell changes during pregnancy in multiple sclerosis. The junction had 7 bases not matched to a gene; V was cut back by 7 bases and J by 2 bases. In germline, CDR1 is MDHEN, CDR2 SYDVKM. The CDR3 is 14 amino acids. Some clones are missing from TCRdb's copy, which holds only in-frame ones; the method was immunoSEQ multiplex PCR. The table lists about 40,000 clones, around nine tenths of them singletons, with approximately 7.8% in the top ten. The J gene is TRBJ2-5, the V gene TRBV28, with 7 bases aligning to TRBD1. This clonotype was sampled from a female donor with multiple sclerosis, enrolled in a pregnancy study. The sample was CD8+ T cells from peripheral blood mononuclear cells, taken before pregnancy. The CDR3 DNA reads TGTGCCAGCACCTCGGGCAGGGGGCAAGAGACCCAGTACTTC. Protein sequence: CASTSGRGQETQYF.